A single sample is the source of the 12 T cell receptor beta chains below, sequenced in a study of regulatory and conventional T cells in RAG deficiency. The sorted conventional CD4+ T cells were CD25-low and CD127-high, with genomic DNA sequenced. TCRdb's table, derived via immunoSEQ multiplex PCR, lists solely in-frame clones and lacks some. The sample records almost 35,000 clones, about 76% being singletons. The same data also contributed to another study, on regulatory T cells. That paper states: The primer mix had 52 TRBV and 13 TRBJ primers.

Material for sequencing was CD4+ effector T cells sorted from blood. Receptors originate from a human donor in good health.

This rearrangement joins TRBV6-1 to TRBJ2-5; 7 bases are shared with TRBD1. After removal of 2 bases from V and 5 bases from J, the junction contained 2 bases not matched to a gene. The V gene's germline CDR1 is MNHNS and CDR2 SASEGT. The CDR3 length is 13 residues. CDR3 amino acids: CASSERGRETQYF. DNA for the CDR3: TGTGCCAGCAGTGAAAGGGGGCGGGAGACCCAGTACTTC.

V and J are TRBV5-1 and TRBJ1-2, with 7 positions matching TRBD1. The CDR3 is 15 amino acids. V lost 0 bases, J lost 8 bases, and 10 bases stayed unmatched. The V gene's germline CDR1 is SGHRS and CDR2 YFSETQ. The CDR3: CASSLGPESGGGYTF. The DNA of the CDR3 is TGCGCCAGCAGCTTGGGCCCCGAGTCAGGGGGAGGCTACACCTTC. The full variable domain, in which reference TRBV5-1 and TRBJ1-2 provide the parts outside the CDR3, is KAGVTQTPRYLIKTRGQQVTLSCSPISGHRSVSWYQQTPGQGLQFLFEYFSETQRNKGNFPGRFSGRQFSNSRSEMNVSTLELGDSALYLCASSLGPESGGGYTFGSGTRLTVV.

This chain connects TRBV11-1 to TRBJ2-3; D might be TRBD2 (6 bases). Trimming left V 1 base short and J 9 bases short, with 8 bases between. There are 12 residues in the CDR3. Germline values: CDR1 SGHAT, CDR2 FQDESV (reference sequence). The CDR3 sequence is CASSLGGVTQYF. The CDR3 DNA reads as TGTGCCAGCAGCTTAGGGGGGGTGACGCAGTATTTT. Full variable domain (missing parts from reference TRBV11-1 and TRBJ2-3): EAEVAQSPRYKITEKSQAVAFWCDPISGHATLYWYRQILGQGPELLVQFQDESVVDDSQLPKDRFSAERLKGVDSTLKIQPAELGDSAMYLCASSLGGVTQYFGPGTRLTVL.

The V and J genes are TRBV7-3 and TRBJ2-1, with D possibly TRBD2 on 5 matching bases. Trimming left V 3 bases short and J 0 bases short, with 15 bases between. The CDR3 runs to 17 residues. The germline gives CDR1 SGHTA, CDR2 FQGTGA. CDR3 in amino acids: CASSFKSEGSSYNEQFF. DNA for the CDR3: TGTGCCAGCAGCTTCAAGAGTGAAGGGAGCTCCTACAATGAGCAGTTCTTC.

The V and J genes are TRBV18 and TRBJ1-5, with D hard to call. The CDR3 contains 13 residues. V was pared by 2 bases and J by 7 bases, with 9 bases between. Germline CDR1 reads KGHSH; CDR2 reads LQKENI. The CDR3 reads CASSPSASQPQHF. CDR3 coding DNA: TGTGCCAGCTCACCATCTGCTTCCCAGCCCCAGCATTTT.

This clone was recorded only once. The gene calls are TRBV2 and TRBJ2-3, with 15 bases lining up with TRBD2. The CDR3 loop spans 16 amino acids. The J segment lost 4 bases and the V segment lost 6 bases, leaving 5 bases of the junction unmatched. Germline CDR1 SNHLY, CDR2 FYNNEI. CDR3 DNA: TGTGCCAGCAGGGGACTAGCGGGGGGCTCTGCAGATACGCAGTATTTT. It encodes CASRGLAGGSADTQYF.

The chain uses TRBV18 and TRBJ1-2; TRBD1 might be the D (5 bases). This CDR3 is 14 amino acids long. V was pared by 4 bases and J by 3 bases, with 12 bases between. The germline gives CDR1 KGHSH, CDR2 LQKENI. CDR3 sequence (DNA): TGTGCCAGCTCACTTAACCGGGGGGACTATGGCTACACCTTC. Translation: CASSLNRGDYGYTF.

This clone was seen a single time. The rearrangement uses TRBV28 and TRBJ2-3, with D perhaps given as TRBD1 or TRBD2 (6 bases each). Germline-derived CDR1 and CDR2 are MDHEN and SYDVKM. The CDR3 loop spans 13 amino acids. The ends were cut back, 10 bases at V and 5 bases at J, with 16 bases in the middle. CDR3 nucleotide sequence: TGTGCCATATCCGAGGGGGGCCGAGATACGCAGTATTTT. Its translation: CAISEGGRDTQYF.

The chain links TRBV7-2 to TRBJ2-7, with D unclear. The germline V and J ends were trimmed by 2 bases and 0 bases, with 14 bases remaining between them. This CDR3 comprises 16 residues. Germline assignment: CDR1 SGHTA and CDR2 FQGNSA. The CDR3 DNA reads as TGTGCCAGCAGCTTATTCGCGACGACCCCCTCCTACGAGCAGTACTTC. Amino acid sequence: CASSLFATTPSYEQYF.

The chain links TRBV5-1 to TRBJ1-2; 8 bases match TRBD1. V lost 4 bases to trimming and J lost 1 base; unmatched junction nucleotides: 9. The CDR3 has 16 amino acids. Germline loops: CDR1 SGHRS, CDR2 YFSETQ. The CDR3 coding sequence is TGCGCCAGCAGCCAGGGGACAGGCTCTCTTAACTATGGCTACACCTTC. As protein: CASSQGTGSLNYGYTF.

V gene TRBV2 combines with J gene TRBJ1-5; a weak D match, TRBD1 (5 bases). There are 14 residues in the CDR3. Germline CDR1 SNHLY, CDR2 FYNNEI. V lost 7 bases to trimming and J lost 0 bases, with 10 bases between them. CDR3 in amino acids: CASTDTHSNQPQHF. The CDR3 DNA sequence: TGTGCCAGCACGGACACTCATAGCAATCAGCCCCAGCATTTT.

V is TRBV5-4 and J is TRBJ1-4; tentative D call: TRBD1 (5 bases). Germline V lookup: CDR1 SGHNT, CDR2 YYREEE (reference sequence). CDR3 length equals 14 residues. V lost 3 bases and J 7 bases, leaving 13 bases between the germline ends. The CDR3 nucleotides read TGTGCCAGCAGCTCCAGGGTGGGGGGTGAAAAACTGTTTTTT. It translates to CASSSRVGGEKLFF.